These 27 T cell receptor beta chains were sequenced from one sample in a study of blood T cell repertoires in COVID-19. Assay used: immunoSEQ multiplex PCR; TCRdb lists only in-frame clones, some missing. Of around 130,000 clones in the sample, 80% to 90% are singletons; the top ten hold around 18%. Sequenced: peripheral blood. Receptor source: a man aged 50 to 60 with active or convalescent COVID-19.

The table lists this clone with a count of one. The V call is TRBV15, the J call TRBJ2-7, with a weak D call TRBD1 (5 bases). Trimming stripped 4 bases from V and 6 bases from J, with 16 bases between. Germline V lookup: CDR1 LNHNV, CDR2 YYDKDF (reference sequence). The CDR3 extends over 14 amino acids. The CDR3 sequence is CATSTILRGSEQYF. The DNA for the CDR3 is TGTGCCACCAGCACCATCCTTAGGGGAAGCGAGCAGTACTTC.

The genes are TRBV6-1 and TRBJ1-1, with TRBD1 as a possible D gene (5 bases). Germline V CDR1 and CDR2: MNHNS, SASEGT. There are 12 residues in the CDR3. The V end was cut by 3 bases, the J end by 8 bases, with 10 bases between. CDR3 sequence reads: CASSETRVEAFF. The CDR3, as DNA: TGTGCCAGCAGTGAGACCAGGGTAGAAGCTTTCTTT.

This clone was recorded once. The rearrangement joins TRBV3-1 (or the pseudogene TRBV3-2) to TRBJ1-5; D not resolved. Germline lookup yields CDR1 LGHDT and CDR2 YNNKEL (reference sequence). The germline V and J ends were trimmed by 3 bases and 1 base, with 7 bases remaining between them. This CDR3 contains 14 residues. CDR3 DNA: TGTGCCAGCAGCCATCAAATGAGCAATCAGCCCCAGCATTTT. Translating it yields CASSHQMSNQPQHF.

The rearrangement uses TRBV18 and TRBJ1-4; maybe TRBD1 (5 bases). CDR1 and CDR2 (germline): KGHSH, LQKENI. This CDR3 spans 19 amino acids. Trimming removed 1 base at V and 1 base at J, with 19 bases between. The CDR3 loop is CASSPLRGMIARTNEKLFF. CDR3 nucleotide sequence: TGTGCCAGCTCACCACTCCGGGGGATGATAGCAAGAACTAATGAAAAACTGTTTTTT.

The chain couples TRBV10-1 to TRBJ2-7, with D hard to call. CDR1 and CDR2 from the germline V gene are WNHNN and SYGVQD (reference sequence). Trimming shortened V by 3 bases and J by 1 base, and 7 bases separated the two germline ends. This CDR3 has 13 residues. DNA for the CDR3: TGCGCCAGCAGTGATTCTATATCCTACGAGCAGTACTTC. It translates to CASSDSISYEQYF.

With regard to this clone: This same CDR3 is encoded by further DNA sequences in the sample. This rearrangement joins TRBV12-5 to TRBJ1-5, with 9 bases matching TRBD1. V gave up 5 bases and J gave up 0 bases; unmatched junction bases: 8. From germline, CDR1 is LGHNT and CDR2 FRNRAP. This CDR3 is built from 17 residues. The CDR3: CASGPGQGQYSNQPQHF. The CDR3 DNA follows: TGTGCTAGTGGTCCCGGACAGGGGCAATATAGCAATCAGCCCCAGCATTTT.

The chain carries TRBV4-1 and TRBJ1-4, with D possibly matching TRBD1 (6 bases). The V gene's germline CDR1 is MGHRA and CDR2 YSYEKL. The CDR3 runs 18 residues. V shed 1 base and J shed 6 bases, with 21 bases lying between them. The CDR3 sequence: CASSQAQRRGGADEKLFF. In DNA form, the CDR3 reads TGCGCCAGCAGCCAAGCCCAAAGGAGGGGGGGGGCGGATGAAAAACTGTTTTTT.

CDR3 nucleotides: TGCGCCAGCAGCAAGTCCGGGACAGGAGCAAACACTGAAGCTTTCTTT. Protein product: CASSKSGTGANTEAFF. The V call is TRBV5-1, the J call TRBJ1-1, with 8 positions matching TRBD1. With V trimmed by 4 bases and J by 2 bases, 10 bases remained unmatched. The CDR3 consists of 16 residues. The germline gives CDR1 SGHRS, CDR2 YFSETQ.

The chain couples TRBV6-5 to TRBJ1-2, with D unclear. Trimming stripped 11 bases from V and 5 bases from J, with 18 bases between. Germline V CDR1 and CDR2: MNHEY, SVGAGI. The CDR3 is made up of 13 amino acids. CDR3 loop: CAVLRPAIYGYTF. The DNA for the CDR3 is TGTGCCGTTCTGAGGCCGGCAATATATGGCTACACCTTC.

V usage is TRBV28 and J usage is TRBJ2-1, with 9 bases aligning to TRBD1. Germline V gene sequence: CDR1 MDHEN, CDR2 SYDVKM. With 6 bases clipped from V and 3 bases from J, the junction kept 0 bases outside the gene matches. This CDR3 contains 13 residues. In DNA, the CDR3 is TGTGCCAGCAGGACAGGGGGCTACAATGAGCAGTTCTTC. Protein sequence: CASRTGGYNEQFF. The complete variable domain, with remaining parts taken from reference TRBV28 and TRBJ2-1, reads DVKVTQSSRYLVKRTGEKVFLECVQDMDHENMFWYRQDPGLGLRLIYFSYDVKMKEKGDIPEGYSVSREKKERFSLILESASTNQTSMYLCASRTGGYNEQFFGPGTRLTVL.

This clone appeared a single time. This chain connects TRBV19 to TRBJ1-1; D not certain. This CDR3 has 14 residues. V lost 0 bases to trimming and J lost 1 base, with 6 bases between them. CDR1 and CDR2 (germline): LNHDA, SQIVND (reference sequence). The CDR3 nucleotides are TGTGCCAGTAGTATAGATACATGGAACACTGAAGCTTTCTTT. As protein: CASSIDTWNTEAFF.

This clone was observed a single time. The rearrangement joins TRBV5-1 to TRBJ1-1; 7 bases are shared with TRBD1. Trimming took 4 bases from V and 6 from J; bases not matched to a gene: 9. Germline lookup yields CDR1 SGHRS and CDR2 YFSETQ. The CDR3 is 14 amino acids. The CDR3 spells CASSPGTVSAEAFF. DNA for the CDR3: TGCGCCAGCAGCCCAGGGACAGTCAGCGCTGAAGCTTTCTTT.

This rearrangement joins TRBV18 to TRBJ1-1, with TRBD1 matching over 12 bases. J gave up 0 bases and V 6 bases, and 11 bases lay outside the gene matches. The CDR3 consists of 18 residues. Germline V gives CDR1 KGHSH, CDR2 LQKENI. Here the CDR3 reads CASSFIGTGGYMNTEAFF. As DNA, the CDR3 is TGTGCCAGCTCCTTTATTGGGACAGGGGGCTACATGAACACTGAAGCTTTCTTT.

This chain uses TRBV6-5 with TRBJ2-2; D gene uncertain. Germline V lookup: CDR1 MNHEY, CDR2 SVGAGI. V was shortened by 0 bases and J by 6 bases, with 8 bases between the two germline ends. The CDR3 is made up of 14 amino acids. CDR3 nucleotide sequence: TGTGCCAGCAGTTACTCACAGCTGGCCGGGGAGCTGTTTTTT. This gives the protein CASSYSQLAGELFF.

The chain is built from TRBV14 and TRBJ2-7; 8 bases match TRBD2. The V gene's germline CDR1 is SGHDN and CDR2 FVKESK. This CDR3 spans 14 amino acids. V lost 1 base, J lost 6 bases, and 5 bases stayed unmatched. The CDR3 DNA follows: TGTGCCAGCAGCCAAGGCGGGGGGCGCGGCGAGCAGTACTTC. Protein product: CASSQGGGRGEQYF.

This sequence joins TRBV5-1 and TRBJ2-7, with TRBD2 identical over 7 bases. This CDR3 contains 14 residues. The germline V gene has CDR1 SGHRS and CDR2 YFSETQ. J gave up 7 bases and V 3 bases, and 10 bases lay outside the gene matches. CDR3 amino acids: CASSYGTDGGEQYF. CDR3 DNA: TGCGCCAGCAGCTACGGGACTGACGGGGGGGAGCAGTACTTC.

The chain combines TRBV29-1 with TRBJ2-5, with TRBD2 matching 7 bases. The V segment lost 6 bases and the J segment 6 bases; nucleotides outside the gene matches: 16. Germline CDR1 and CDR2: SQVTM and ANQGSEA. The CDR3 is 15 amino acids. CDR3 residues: CSVGPGVGEGKTQYF. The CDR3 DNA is TGCAGCGTAGGCCCCGGGGTGGGGGAGGGGAAGACCCAGTACTTC.

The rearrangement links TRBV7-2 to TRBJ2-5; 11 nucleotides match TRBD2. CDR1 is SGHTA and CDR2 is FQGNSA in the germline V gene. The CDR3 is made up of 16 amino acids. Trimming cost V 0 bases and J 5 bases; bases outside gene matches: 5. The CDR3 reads CASSLAISGGAETQYF. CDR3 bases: TGTGCCAGCAGCTTAGCGATTAGCGGGGGGGCCGAGACCCAGTACTTC.

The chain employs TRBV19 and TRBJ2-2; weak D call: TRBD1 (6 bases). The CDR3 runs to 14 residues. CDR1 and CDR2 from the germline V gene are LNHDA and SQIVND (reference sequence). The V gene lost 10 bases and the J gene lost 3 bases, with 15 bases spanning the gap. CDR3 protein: CATRDNWDTGELFF. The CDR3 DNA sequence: TGTGCCACCAGGGACAACTGGGACACCGGGGAGCTGTTTTTT.

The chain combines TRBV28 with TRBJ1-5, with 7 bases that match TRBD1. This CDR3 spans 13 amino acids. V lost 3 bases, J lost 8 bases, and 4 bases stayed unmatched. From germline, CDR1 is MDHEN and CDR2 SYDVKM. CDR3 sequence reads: CASSLLQGKPQHF. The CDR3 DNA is TGTGCCAGCAGTTTGTTACAGGGGAAGCCCCAGCATTTT.

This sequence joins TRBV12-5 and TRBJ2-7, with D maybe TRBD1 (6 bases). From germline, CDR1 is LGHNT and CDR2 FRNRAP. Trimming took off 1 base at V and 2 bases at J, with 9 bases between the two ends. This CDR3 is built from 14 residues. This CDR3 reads CASGLGGGTYEQYF. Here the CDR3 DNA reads TGTGCTAGTGGTTTGGGAGGGGGAACCTACGAGCAGTACTTC. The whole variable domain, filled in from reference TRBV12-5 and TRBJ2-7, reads DARVTQTPRHKVTEMGQEVTMRCQPILGHNTVFWYRQTMMQGLELLAYFRNRAPLDDSGMPKDRFSAEMPDATLATLKIQPSEPRDSAVYFCASGLGGGTYEQYFGPGTRLTVT.

The CDR3 sequence is CAIKTSGGSYEQYF. CDR3 DNA sequence: TGTGCCATCAAAACTAGCGGGGGGTCCTACGAGCAGTACTTC. This sequence joins TRBV10-3 and TRBJ2-7, with 12 positions matching TRBD2. Germline V gene lookup returns CDR1 ENHRY and CDR2 SYGVKD. The CDR3 has 14 residues. J was trimmed by 1 base and V by 7 bases; bases with no gene match: 2.

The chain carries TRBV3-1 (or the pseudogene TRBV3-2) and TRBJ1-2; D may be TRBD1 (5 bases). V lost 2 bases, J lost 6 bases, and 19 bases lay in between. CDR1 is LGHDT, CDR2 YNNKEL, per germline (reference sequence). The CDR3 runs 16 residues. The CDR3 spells CASSQTRVGGRNGYTF. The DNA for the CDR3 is TGTGCCAGCAGCCAAACTAGGGTGGGGGGTAGGAATGGCTACACCTTC.

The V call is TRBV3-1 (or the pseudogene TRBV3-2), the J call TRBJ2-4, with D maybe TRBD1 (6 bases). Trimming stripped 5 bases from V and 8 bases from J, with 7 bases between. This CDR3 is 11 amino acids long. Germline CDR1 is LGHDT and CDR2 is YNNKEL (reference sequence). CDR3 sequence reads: CASSYRDIQYF. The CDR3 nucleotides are TGTGCCAGCAGCTACAGGGACATTCAGTACTTC.

DNA for the CDR3: TGTGCCTGGAGCATCGGGCGGGATCAGCCCCAGCATTTT. Amino acids: CAWSIGRDQPQHF. The genes are TRBV30 and TRBJ1-5; the D is unclear. The CDR3 has 13 residues. Germline CDR1 is GTSNPN and CDR2 is SVGIG (reference sequence). Trimming stripped 3 bases from V and 5 bases from J, with 11 bases between.

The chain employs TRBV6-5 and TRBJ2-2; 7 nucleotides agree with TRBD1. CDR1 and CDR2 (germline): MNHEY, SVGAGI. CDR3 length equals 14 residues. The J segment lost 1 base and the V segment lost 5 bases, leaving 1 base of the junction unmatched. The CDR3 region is CASSRGRNTGELFF. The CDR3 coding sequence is TGTGCCAGCAGTAGGGGGCGGAACACCGGGGAGCTGTTTTTT.

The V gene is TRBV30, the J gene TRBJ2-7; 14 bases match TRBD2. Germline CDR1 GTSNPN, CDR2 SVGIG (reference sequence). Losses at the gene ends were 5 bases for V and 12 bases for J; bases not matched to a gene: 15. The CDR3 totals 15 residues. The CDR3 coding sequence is TGTGCCTGGGGACGACCCGGGACTAGCGGGAGAGTATCGTACTTC. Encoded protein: CAWGRPGTSGRVSYF.